This T cell receptor (beta chain) was observed in a study of Ad26.COV2.S vaccination and SARS-CoV-2 variants. Overall study results and limits: Analyses that measured TCR breadth and depth may have underestimated total T cell responses.

Germline V gives CDR1 SGHTA, CDR2 FQGTGA. V dropped 5 bases and J dropped 7; count of bases not matched to a gene: 7. This CDR3 has 14 amino acids. Treatment defined: around 19 received Ad26.COV2.S at low or high dose, single or two shots; about five received placebo; per-sample allocation not given. The samples were gathered on day 63 after the first injection of vaccine or placebo. The donor's status was that of an adult aged 18-55 years in Boston. An Ad26 vector expressing Wuhan-strain SARS-CoV-2 spike constituted the vaccine. Measured with immunoSEQ multiplex PCR; TCRdb has only the in-frame clones, and not every one. The sample consists of approximately 500,000 clones, around 88% of them appearing once. This clone was seen many times. Its antigen is as yet unknown.

This sequence was found in a person aged 18-60 years who received the Ad26.COV2.S COVID-19 vaccine or a placebo. The sequencing here drew on peripheral blood, taken in a trial of Ad26.COV2.S vaccine versus placebo. The chain links TRBV7-3 to TRBJ2-7, with 11 positions matching TRBD2. This CDR3 reads CASSNYTSGGEQYF. Here the CDR3 DNA reads TGTGCCAGCAGCAACTACACTAGCGGGGGAGAGCAGTACTTC.